This TCR beta chain was captured by sequencing in a study of cytotoxic CD8 clonotypes in ibrutinib-treated CLL. Across the study: Response sampling occurred after a median around 12 months of treatment (range 6 to 36). Broader study findings: Sustained-remission and progressing patients had different sampling times. Private clonotypes, not public ones, expanded at ibrutinib response. At baseline, clonality was higher than in age-matched healthy donors and correlated with CD8+ counts.

Measured with immunoSEQ multiplex PCR; TCRdb has only the in-frame clones, and not every one. This sample yields hundreds of thousands of clones, of which 75% to 80% are seen a single time; roughly an eighth belongs to the top ten. The V gene lost 7 bases and the J gene lost 1 base, with 9 bases spanning the gap. Germline lookup yields CDR1 MNHNS and CDR2 SASEGT. The CDR3 length is 13 residues. Regarding this clone: Antigen: not known.

Sequenced material: PBMCs, taken after 12 months of ibrutinib treatment. The sequence derives from a human donor with chronic lymphocytic leukemia. This chain links TRBV6-1 with TRBJ2-3, with D perhaps TRBD2 (6 bases). CDR3 DNA sequence: TGTGCCAGCATACTAGCTGGCACAGATACGCAGTATTTT. Translation: CASILAGTDTQYF.